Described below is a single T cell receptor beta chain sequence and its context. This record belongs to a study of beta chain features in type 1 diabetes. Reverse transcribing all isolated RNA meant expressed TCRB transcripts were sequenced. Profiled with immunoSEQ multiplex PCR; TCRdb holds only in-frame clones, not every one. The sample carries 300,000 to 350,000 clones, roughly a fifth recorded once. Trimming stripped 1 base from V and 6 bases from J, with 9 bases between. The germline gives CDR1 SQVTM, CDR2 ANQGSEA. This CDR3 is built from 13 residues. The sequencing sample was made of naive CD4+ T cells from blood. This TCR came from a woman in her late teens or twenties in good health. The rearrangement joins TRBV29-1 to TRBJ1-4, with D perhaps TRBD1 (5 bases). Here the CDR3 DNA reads TGCAGCGTTGAAGGCACAGGCGATGAAAAACTGTTTTTT. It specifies CSVEGTGDEKLFF.